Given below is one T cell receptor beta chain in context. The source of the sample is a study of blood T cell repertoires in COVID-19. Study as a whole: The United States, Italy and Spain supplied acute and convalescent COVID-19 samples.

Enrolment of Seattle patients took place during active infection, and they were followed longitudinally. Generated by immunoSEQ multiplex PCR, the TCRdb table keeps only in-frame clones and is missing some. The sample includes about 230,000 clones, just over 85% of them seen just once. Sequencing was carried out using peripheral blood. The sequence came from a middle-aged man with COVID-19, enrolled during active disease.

In DNA form, the CDR3 reads TGCAGCGTTGACGGCGGGAGTTCCTACAATGAGCAGTTCTTC. It yields the protein CSVDGGSSYNEQFF. The chain is built from TRBV29-1 and TRBJ2-1; 7 bases fit TRBD2. Germline V gene data show CDR1 as SQVTM and CDR2 as ANQGSEA. J gave up 1 base and V 3 bases, and 3 bases lay outside the gene matches. CDR3 length equals 14 residues.